A single TCR beta chain is shown here with its context. Its antigen is unidentified. Single viable CD3+CD4+CD8-CD45RO+ cells were sorted as the memory CD4+ T cells. This sample was taken from a study of memory CD4+ T cells and cytomegalovirus serostatus. About the study: Donors were healthy Belgian adults, under ten CMV seropositive and 24 seronegative. Regarding the study as a whole: A US-trained random forest predicted CMV serostatus with median AUC about 0.92. About 40% of the 164 known CMV-associated TCRbeta sequences appeared in CD4+ memory. Suggested: most of the CMV-linked TCR signature lies in CD4+ memory cells.

This CDR3 is built from 13 residues. CDR1 and CDR2 (germline): KGHSH, LQKENI. V dropped 4 bases and J dropped 8 bases, with 14 bases sitting between them. The method was immunoSEQ multiplex PCR; TCRdb's version includes in-frame clones alone and lacks a portion of them. Of over 65,000 clones in the sample, about 78% were seen once. The rearrangement links TRBV18 to TRBJ1-1; D is perhaps TRBD1 (5 bases). This clonotype was obtained from an adult in good health and CMV-seropositive. The sequencing input was memory CD4+ T cells from blood. Here the CDR3 reads CASSQGGGGEAFF. In DNA form, the CDR3 reads TGTGCCAGCTCACAGGGCGGCGGGGGAGAAGCTTTCTTT.